This T cell receptor beta chain was captured in a study of molecular identifiers for immune sequencing clone quantification. Study-level findings and limits: A single cell's spiked Jurkat TCR RNA was reportedly detectable among approximately 930,000 naive cells.

A remark on this clonotype: The antigen is not known.

The authors built bulk TCR libraries by previously described methods with listed TCR primers. TCRdb reanalysed the PCR reads using MiXCR and keeps one entry per CDR3 protein. The repertoire holds some 650,000 distinct CDR3 sequences, with 20% as singletons. Every naive CD8 library was made from between roughly 19,000 and 1,000,000 sorted cells with 10%, 30% or 50% RNA. Sorting captured naive CD8 T cells as CD8+CD4-CCR7+CD45RA+. Sequenced sample: naive CD8+ T cells from blood, with Jurkat cell RNA spiked in. The sample's subset: FACS-sorted CD8+CD4-CCR7+CD45RA+ naive T cells. This receptor was taken from a human donor in good health. Some libraries in this study had Jurkat cell RNA spiked in.

Here the CDR3 DNA reads TGCGCCAGCAGCCAAGAGTGGGCTGGTGTGGGGCAGCATAATGAAAAACTGTTTTTT. Protein product: CASSQEWAGVGQHNEKLFF. The chain recombines TRBV4-3 with TRBJ1-4, with a tentative D call TRBD1 (5 bases). Trimming shortened V by 0 bases and J by 4 bases, and 21 bases separated the two germline ends. CDR3 length: 19 residues. The V gene's germline CDR1 is LGHNA and CDR2 YSLEER.